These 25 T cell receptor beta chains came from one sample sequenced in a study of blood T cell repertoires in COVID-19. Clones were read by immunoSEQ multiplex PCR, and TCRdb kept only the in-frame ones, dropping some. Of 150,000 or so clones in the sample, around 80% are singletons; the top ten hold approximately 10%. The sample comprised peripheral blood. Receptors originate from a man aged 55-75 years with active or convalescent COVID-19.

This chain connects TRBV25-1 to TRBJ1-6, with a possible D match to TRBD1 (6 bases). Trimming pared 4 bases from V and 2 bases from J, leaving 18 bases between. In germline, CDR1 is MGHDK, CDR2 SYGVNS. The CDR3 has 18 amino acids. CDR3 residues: CASSGGRVRGTYNSPLHF. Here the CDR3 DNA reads TGTGCCAGCAGTGGAGGCAGGGTCAGGGGTACCTATAATTCACCCCTCCACTTT.

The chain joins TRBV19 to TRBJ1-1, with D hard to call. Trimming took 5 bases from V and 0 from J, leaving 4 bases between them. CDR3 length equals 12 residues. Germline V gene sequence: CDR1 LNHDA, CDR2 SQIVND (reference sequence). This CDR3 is CASSQMNTEAFF. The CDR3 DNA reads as TGTGCCAGTAGTCAAATGAACACTGAAGCTTTCTTT.

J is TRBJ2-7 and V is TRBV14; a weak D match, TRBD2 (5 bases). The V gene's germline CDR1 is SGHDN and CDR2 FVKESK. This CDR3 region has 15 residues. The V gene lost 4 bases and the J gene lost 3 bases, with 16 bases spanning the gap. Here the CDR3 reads CASSPLGAESYEQYF. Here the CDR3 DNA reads TGTGCCAGCAGCCCCCTCGGAGCGGAGAGCTACGAGCAGTACTTC. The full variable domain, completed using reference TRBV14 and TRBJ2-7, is EAGVTQFPSHSVIEKGQTVTLRCDPISGHDNLYWYRRVMGKEIKFLLHFVKESKQDESGMPNNRFLAERTGGTYSTLKVQPAELEDSGVYFCASSPLGAESYEQYFGPGTRLTVT.

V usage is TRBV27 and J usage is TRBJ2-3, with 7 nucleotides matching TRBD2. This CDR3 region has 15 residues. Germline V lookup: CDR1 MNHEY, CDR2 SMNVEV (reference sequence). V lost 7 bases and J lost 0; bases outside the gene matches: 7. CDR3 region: CASNPLAASTDTQYF. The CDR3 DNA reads TGTGCCAGCAATCCCCTAGCGGCTAGCACAGATACGCAGTATTTT.

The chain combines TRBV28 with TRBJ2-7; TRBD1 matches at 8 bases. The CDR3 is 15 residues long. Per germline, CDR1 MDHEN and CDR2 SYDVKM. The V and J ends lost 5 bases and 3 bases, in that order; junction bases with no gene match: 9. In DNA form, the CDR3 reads TGTGCCAGCAGTCAAACAGGGGGGTTTTTCTACGAGCAGTACTTC. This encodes CASSQTGGFFYEQYF.

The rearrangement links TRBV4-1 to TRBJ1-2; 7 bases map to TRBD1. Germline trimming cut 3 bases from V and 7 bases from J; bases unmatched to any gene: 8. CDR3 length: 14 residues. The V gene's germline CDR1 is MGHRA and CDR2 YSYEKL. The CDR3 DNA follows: TGCGCCAGCAGCCACCCTGACAGGGAAAGTGGCTACACCTTC. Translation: CASSHPDRESGYTF.

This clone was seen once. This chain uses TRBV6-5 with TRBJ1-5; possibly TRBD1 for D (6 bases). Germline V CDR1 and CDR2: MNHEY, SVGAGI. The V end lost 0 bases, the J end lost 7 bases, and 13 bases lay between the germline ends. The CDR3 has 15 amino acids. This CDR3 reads CASSYSPGQPQPQHF. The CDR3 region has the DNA TGTGCCAGCAGTTACTCACCAGGACAGCCCCAGCCCCAGCATTTT.

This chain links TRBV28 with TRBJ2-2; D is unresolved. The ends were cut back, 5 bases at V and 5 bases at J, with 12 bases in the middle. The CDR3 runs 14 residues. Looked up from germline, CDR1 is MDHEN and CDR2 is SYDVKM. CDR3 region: CASSQTGRTGELFF. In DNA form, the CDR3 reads TGTGCCAGCAGTCAAACCGGTCGGACCGGGGAGCTGTTTTTT.

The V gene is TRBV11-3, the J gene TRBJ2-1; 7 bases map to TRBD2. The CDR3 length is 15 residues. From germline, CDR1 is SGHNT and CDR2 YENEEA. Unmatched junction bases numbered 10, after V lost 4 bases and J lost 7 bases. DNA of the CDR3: TGTGCCAGCAGCTCGGGACTCGGGGAGGGGAATGAGCAGTTCTTC. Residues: CASSSGLGEGNEQFF.

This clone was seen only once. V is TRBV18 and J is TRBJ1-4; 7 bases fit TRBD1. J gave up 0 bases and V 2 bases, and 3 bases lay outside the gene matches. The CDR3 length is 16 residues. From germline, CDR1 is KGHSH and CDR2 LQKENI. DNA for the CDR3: TGTGCCAGCTCACCAGGGACAGCCTCAACTAATGAAAAACTGTTTTTT. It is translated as CASSPGTASTNEKLFF.

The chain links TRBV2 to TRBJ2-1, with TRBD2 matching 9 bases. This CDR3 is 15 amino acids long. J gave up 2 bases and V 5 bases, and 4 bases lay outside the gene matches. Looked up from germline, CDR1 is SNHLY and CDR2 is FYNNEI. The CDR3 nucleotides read TGTGCCAGCAGTAGGCGGGGGGGACCCTACAATGAGCAGTTCTTC. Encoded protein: CASSRRGGPYNEQFF.

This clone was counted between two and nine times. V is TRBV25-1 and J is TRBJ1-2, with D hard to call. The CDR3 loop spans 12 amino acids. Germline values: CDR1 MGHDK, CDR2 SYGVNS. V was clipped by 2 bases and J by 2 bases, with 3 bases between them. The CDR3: CASSEQNYGYTF. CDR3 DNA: TGTGCCAGCAGTGAACAGAACTATGGCTACACCTTC.

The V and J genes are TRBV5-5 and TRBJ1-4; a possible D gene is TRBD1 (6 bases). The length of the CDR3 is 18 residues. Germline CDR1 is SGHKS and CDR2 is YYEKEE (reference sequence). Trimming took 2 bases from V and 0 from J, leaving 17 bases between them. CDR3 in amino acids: CASSFVATGLATNEKLFF. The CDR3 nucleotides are TGTGCCAGCAGCTTCGTCGCGACAGGACTTGCAACTAATGAAAAACTGTTTTTT.

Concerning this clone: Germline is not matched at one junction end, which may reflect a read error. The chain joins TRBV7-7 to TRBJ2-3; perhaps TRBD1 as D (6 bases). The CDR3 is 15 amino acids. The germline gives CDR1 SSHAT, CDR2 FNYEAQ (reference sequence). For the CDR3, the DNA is TGTGCTAGCAGCTCCGGGACAACGAGCACAGATACGCAGTATTTT. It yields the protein CASSSGTTSTDTQYF.

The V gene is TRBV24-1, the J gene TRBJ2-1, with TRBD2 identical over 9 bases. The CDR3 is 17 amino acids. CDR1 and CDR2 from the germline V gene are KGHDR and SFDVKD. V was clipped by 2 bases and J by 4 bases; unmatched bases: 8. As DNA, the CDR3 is TGTGCCACCAGTGATTCCGAACTAGCGGGCGGTTACAATGAGCAGTTCTTC. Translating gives CATSDSELAGGYNEQFF.

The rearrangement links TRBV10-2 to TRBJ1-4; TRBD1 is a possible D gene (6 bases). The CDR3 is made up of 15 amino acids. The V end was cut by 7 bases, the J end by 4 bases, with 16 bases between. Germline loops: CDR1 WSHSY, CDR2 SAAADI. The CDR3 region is CASMFRVGGNEKLFF. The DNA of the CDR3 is TGCGCCAGCATGTTTCGAGTAGGGGGTAATGAAAAACTGTTTTTT.

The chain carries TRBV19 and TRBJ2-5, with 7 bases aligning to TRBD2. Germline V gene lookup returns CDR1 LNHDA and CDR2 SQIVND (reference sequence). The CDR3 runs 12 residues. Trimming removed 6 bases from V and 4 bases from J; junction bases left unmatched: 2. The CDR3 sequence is CASSPSGETQYF. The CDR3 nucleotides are TGTGCCAGTAGCCCTAGCGGAGAGACCCAGTACTTC.

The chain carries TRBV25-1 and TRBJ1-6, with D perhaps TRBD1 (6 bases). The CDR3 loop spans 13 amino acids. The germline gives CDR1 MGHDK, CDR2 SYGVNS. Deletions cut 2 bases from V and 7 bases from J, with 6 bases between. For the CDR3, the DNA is TGTGCCAGCAGTGAAGGGGGCAATTCACCCCTCCACTTT. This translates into CASSEGGNSPLHF.

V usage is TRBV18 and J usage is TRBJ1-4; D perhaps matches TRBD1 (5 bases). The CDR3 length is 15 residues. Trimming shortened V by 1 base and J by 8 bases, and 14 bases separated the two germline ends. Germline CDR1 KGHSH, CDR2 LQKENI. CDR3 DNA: TGTGCCAGCTCACCACGGACTGGAGGGGCAGAAAAACTGTTTTTT. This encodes CASSPRTGGAEKLFF. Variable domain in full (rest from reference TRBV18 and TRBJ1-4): NAGVMQNPRHLVRRRGQEARLRCSPMKGHSHVYWYRQLPEEGLKFMVYLQKENIIDESGMPKERFSAEFPKEGPSILRIQQVVRGDSAAYFCASSPRTGGAEKLFFGSGTQLSVL.

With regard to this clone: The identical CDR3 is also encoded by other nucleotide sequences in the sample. The CDR3 loop is CASSLDRGGRNEQFF. As DNA, the CDR3 is TGTGCCAGCAGCCTCGACAGGGGAGGACGCAATGAGCAGTTCTTC. V and J are TRBV7-9 and TRBJ2-1; 8 bases map to TRBD1. The germline V gene has CDR1 SEHNR and CDR2 FQNEAQ (reference sequence). The ends lost 5 bases at V and 6 bases at J; junction bases unmatched: 9. CDR3 length: 15 amino acids.

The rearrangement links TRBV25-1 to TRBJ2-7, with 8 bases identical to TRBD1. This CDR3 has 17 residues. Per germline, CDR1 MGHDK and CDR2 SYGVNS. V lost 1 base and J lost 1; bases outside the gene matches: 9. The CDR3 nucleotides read TGTGCCAGCAGTGAATTGGGATCCAGGGGGCTTTCCTACGAGCAGTACTTC. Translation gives CASSELGSRGLSYEQYF.

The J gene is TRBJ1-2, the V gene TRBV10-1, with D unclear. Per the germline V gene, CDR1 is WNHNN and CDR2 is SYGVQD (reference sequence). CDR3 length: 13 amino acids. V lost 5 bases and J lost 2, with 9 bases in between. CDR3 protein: CASSLDGNYGYTF. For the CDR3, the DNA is TGCGCCAGCAGTCTAGACGGGAACTATGGCTACACCTTC.

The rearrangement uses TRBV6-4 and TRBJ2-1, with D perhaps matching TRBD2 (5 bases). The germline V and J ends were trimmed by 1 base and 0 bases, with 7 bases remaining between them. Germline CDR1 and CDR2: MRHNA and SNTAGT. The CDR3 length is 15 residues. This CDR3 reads CASSDFAGSYNEQFF. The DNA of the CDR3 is TGTGCCAGCAGTGACTTTGCGGGCTCCTACAATGAGCAGTTCTTC.

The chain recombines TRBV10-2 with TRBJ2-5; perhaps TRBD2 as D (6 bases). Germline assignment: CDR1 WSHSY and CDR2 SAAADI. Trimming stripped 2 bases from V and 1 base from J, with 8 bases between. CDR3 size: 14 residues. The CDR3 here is CASSEPGAQETQYF. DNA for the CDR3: TGCGCCAGCAGTGAGCCGGGAGCCCAAGAGACCCAGTACTTC.

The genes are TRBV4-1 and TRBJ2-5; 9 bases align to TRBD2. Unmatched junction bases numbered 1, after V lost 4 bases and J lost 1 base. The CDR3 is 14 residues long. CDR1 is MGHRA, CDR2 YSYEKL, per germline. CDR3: CASSRSGGQETQYF. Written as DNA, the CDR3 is TGCGCCAGCAGCCGTAGCGGGGGCCAAGAGACCCAGTACTTC.